The T cell receptor beta chain described here comes from a study of CD8 T cells in ankylosing spondylitis. This clonotype came up many times. The antigen remains unidentified. Quantitative 5'-RACE with molecular barcodes produced the TCR beta libraries. From the 5' RACE reads, TCRdb called clonotypes with MiXCR, one entry per CDR3 protein. Among around 320,000 distinct CDR3 sequences listed, around 20% were seen once. General observations from the study: Disease-linked clones were reportedly significantly enriched in matched ankylosing spondylitis synovial fluid. Prior literature has documented some motif variants in synovial fluid and blood from reactive arthritis. A TCR beta motif of several highly homologous variants appeared characteristic of ankylosing spondylitis blood.

In germline, CDR1 is SEHNR, CDR2 FQNEAQ (reference sequence). The germline V and J ends were trimmed by 0 bases and 6 bases, with 6 bases remaining between them. The CDR3 spans 12 residues. The chain is built from TRBV7-9 and TRBJ2-7; tentative D call: TRBD1 (6 bases). The TCR comes from a female donor with ankylosing spondylitis or in good health (not recorded which). The specimen was blood, either unsorted or a sorted T cell fraction (not recorded which). This CDR3 reads CASSLAQGEQYF. Here the CDR3 DNA reads TGTGCCAGCAGCTTAGCACAGGGCGAGCAGTACTTC.